This TCR beta chain was recovered during a study of regulatory T cells in long-lasting Graves disease. Study-level findings and limits: TCR diversity was lower in persistent Graves' patients (versus newly diagnosed ones). Among samples with persistent disease, TRBV28, TRBJ1-2 and TRBJ2-5 were favored.

Described time point: persistent/refractory GD, antithyroid drugs over 5 years with positive TRAb. RNA from PBMCs was the source of the TCR library. Graves' disease diagnosis followed American Thyroid Association guidelines. Trimming took off 4 bases at V and 3 bases at J, with 7 bases between the two ends. Germline CDR1 reads SQVTM; CDR2 reads ANQGSEA. CDR3 length: 12 residues. This clonotype has only a few counts. What it binds is not known. Arm-PCR of CDR3 regions and iRepertoire HTBI primers were used to build TCR beta libraries. TCRdb fed the multiplex PCR reads into MiXCR, producing one record per CDR3 protein. Of 300,000 to 350,000 distinct CDR3 sequences in the sample, around a fifth were seen once.

Sequencing used peripheral blood mononuclear cells (PBMCs), obtained when the disease was refractory, from a patient treated with antithyroid drugs. The source is a female donor with Graves disease. The chain carries TRBV29-1 and TRBJ1-5; D may be TRBD1 (5 bases). The CDR3 sequence: CSVAGINQPQHF. In DNA form, the CDR3 reads TGCAGCGTTGCAGGGATCAATCAGCCCCAGCATTTT.